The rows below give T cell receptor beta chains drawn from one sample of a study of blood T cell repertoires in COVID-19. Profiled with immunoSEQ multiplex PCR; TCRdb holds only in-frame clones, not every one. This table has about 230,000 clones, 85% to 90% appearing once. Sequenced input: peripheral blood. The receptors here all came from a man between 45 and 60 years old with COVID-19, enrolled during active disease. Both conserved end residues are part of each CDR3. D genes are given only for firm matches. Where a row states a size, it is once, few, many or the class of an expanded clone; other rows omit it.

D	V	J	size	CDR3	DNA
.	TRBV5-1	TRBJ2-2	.	CASSLAPGTQNTGELFF	TGCGCCAGCAGCTTGGCCCCAGGGACACAGAACACCGGGGAGCTGTTTTTT
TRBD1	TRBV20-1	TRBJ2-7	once	CSASGQGYEQYF	TGCAGTGCTAGTGGACAGGGCTACGAGCAGTACTTC
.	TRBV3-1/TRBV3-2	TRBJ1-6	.	CASSQNQGSSPLHF	TGTGCCAGCAGCCAAAACCAGGGGAGTTCACCCCTCCACTTT
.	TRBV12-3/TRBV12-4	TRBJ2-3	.	CASAFRGYHTQYF	TGTGCCAGCGCATTCAGAGGTTACCATACGCAGTATTTT
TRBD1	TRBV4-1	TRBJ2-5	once	CASSPRQRTGQETQYF	TGCGCCAGCAGCCCCCGCCAGAGGACAGGGCAAGAGACCCAGTACTTC
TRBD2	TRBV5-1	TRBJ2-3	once	CASSSTSGGTDTQYF	TGCGCCAGCAGCTCGACTAGCGGGGGGACAGATACGCAGTATTTT
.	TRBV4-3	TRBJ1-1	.	CASSPGVLYTEAFF	TGCGCCAGCAGCCCAGGGGTTTTGTACACTGAAGCTTTCTTT
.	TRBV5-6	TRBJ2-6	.	CASSDSPTLDGANVLTF	TGTGCCAGCAGCGATAGCCCCACGTTAGATGGGGCCAACGTCCTGACTTTC
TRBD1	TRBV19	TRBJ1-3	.	CASSILMGQGGLARNTIYF	TGTGCCAGTAGTATCCTCATGGGACAGGGGGGTCTGGCAAGAAACACCATATATTTT
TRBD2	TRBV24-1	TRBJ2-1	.	CATKGGGRNEQFF	TGTGCCACCAAAGGCGGGGGAAGGAATGAGCAGTTCTTC
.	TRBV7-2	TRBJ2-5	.	CASSLALRSQETQYF	TGTGCCAGCAGCTTAGCGCTACGGAGTCAAGAGACCCAGTACTTC
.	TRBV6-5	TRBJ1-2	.	CASSYSGEGYTF	TGTGCCAGCAGTTACTCGGGAGAAGGCTACACCTTC
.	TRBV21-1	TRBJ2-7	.	CASSKGTEDYEQYF	TGTGCCAGCAGCAAAGGGACAGAGGATTACGAGCAGTACTTC
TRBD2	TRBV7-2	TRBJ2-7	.	CASSLAAGYEQYF	TGTGCCAGCAGCTTAGCAGCGGGGTACGAGCAGTACTTC
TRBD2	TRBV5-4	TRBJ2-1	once	CASSFSTIGTSGNEQFF	TGTGCCAGCAGCTTCTCTACGATAGGGACTAGTGGGAATGAGCAGTTCTTC